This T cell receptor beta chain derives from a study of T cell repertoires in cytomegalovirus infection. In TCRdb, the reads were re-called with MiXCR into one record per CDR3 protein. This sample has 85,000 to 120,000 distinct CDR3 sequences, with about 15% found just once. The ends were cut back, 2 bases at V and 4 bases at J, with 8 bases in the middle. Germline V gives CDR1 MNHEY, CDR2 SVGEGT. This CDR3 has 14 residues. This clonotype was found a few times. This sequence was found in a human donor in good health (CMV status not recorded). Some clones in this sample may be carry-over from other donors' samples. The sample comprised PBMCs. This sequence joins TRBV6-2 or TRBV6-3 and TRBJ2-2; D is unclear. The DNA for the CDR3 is TGTGCCAGCAGTTACGTGTTCCTCACCGGGGAGCTGTTTTTT. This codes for CASSYVFLTGELFF.